The rows below give T cell receptor beta chains drawn from one sample of a study of blood T cell repertoires in COVID-19. Profiling relied on immunoSEQ multiplex PCR, and the TCRdb table lists in-frame clones only, not all of them. The table shows around 250,000 clones, with 86% occurring only once. Sequenced sample: peripheral blood. The receptors originated from a man older than 75 with acute or convalescent COVID-19. The CDR3 runs from the conserved cysteine through the conserved F or W. D genes are given only for firm matches. Clone sizes are given selectively: once, few, many, or a class where the clone is expanded.

v_gene,d_gene,j_gene,abundance,CDR3aa,CDR3nt
TRBV7-2,TRBD1,TRBJ1-1,.,CASSAAGGSEAFF,TGTGCCAGCTCAGCGGCAGGGGGCTCTGAAGCTTTCTTT
TRBV4-3,TRBD1,TRBJ1-6,.,CASSLGQGFSPLHF,TGCGCCAGCAGCCTAGGACAGGGGTTTTCACCCCTCCACTTT
TRBV28,.,TRBJ1-2,.,CASSSAQGTYGYTF,TGTGCCAGCAGTTCAGCGCAGGGAACCTATGGCTACACCTTC
TRBV6-2/TRBV6-3,.,TRBJ2-7,.,CASSDFSLSTYEQYF,TGTGCCAGCAGTGACTTTAGTTTATCGACCTACGAGCAGTACTTC
TRBV5-4,.,TRBJ1-4,.,CASSLSVRGEKLFF,TGTGCCAGCAGCTTGTCGGTGCGAGGTGAAAAACTGTTTTTT
TRBV3-1/TRBV3-2,.,TRBJ2-2,.,CASSQGVGVTGELFF,TGTGCCAGCAGCCAAGGGGTCGGGGTAACCGGGGAGCTGTTTTTT
TRBV2,TRBD1,TRBJ1-6,.,CASRVRDSNSPLHF,TGTGCCAGCAGGGTCCGGGACAGTAATTCACCCCTCCACTTT
TRBV7-8,.,TRBJ1-1,once,CASSLGWATEAFF,TGTGCCAGCAGCTTAGGGTGGGCCACTGAAGCTTTCTTT
TRBV4-1,.,TRBJ2-2,.,CASSPQPAKVFGGELFF,TGCGCCAGCAGCCCGCAGCCGGCCAAGGTCTTCGGGGGGGAGCTGTTTTTT
TRBV5-1,TRBD1,TRBJ1-5,.,CASSLAGTGAQPQHF,TGCGCCAGCAGCTTGGCGGGGACAGGGGCCCAGCCCCAGCATTTT
TRBV2,TRBD1,TRBJ1-1,.,CASRIRQGRNTEAFF,TGTGCCAGCAGGATCCGACAGGGTCGGAACACTGAAGCTTTCTTT
TRBV5-1,TRBD2,TRBJ2-1,.,CASSPRTSGSYNEQFF,TGCGCCAGCAGCCCTCGGACTAGCGGCTCCTACAATGAGCAGTTCTTC
TRBV29-1,TRBD1,TRBJ2-1,.,CSTRQGPSSYNEQFF,TGCAGCACCCGACAGGGGCCGTCCTCCTACAATGAGCAGTTCTTC
TRBV28,TRBD2,TRBJ2-3,few,CASSSQGLPISTDTQYF,TGTGCCAGCAGTTCCCAGGGACTACCGATTAGCACAGATACGCAGTATTTT
TRBV7-9,TRBD2,TRBJ2-1,once,CASSIAGGQGEQFF,TGTGCCAGCAGCATAGCGGGGGGGCAAGGTGAGCAGTTCTTC
TRBV2,.,TRBJ1-5,.,CASSDGGGSQPQHF,TGTGCCAGCAGTGACGGCGGGGGCAGTCAGCCCCAGCATTTT
TRBV6-5,TRBD1,TRBJ1-4,.,CASSLQGGNEKLFF,TGTGCCAGCAGTTTACAGGGGGGGAATGAAAAACTGTTTTTT
TRBV7-2,.,TRBJ2-3,.,CASSLDGGTDTQYF,TGTGCCAGCAGCTTAGACGGGGGCACAGATACGCAGTATTTT
TRBV7-8,.,TRBJ1-5,.,CASSLGQLNQPQHF,TGTGCCAGCAGCCTTGGACAGCTAAATCAGCCCCAGCATTTT
TRBV6-2/TRBV6-3,.,TRBJ2-7,.,CASSRQRTTTYEQYF,TGTGCCAGCAGTCGACAGAGGACTACCACCTACGAGCAGTACTTC
TRBV5-4,.,TRBJ2-7,.,CASSVTGQVYEQYF,TGTGCCAGCAGCGTGACAGGACAAGTCTACGAGCAGTACTTC
TRBV7-2,.,TRBJ1-2,.,CASSFRDTNYGYTF,TGTGCCAGCAGCTTCCGGGACACTAACTATGGCTACACCTTC
TRBV5-1,TRBD1,TRBJ2-2,.,CASRMAGGANTGELFF,TGCGCCAGCAGAATGGCAGGGGGCGCGAACACCGGGGAGCTGTTTTTT
TRBV19,.,TRBJ2-5,.,CASSIGRGFQETQYF,TGTGCCAGTAGTATAGGGCGGGGATTCCAAGAGACCCAGTACTTC
TRBV5-1,.,TRBJ2-3,.,CASSPGAGLPRDTQYF,TGCGCCAGCAGCCCTGGGGCGGGACTCCCAAGAGATACGCAGTATTTT
TRBV27,TRBD2,TRBJ2-1,.,CASSLSGLLGNEQFF,TGTGCCAGCAGTTTATCGGGACTACTAGGGAATGAGCAGTTCTTC
TRBV5-4,TRBD1,TRBJ2-7,few,CASSQPGQGFHEQYF,TGTGCCAGCAGCCAGCCGGGACAGGGATTCCACGAGCAGTACTTC
TRBV28,.,TRBJ1-1,.,CASRAPTGVNTEAFF,TGTGCCAGCAGAGCCCCGACGGGGGTGAACACTGAAGCTTTCTTT
TRBV6-2/TRBV6-3,.,TRBJ1-5,.,CASSYNVLQPQHF,TGTGCCAGCAGTTACAACGTTCTACAGCCCCAGCATTTT
TRBV19,.,TRBJ1-5,few,CASSIEGQGGQPQHF,TGTGCCAGTAGTATAGAGGGACAAGGCGGTCAGCCCCAGCATTTT
TRBV18,TRBD1,TRBJ2-7,few,CASSMGQGTYEQYF,TGTGCCAGCTCGATGGGACAGGGTACCTACGAGCAGTACTTC
TRBV2,.,TRBJ2-3,.,CAGGWASAADTQYF,TGTGCCGGAGGCTGGGCTAGCGCCGCAGATACGCAGTATTTT
TRBV6-5,.,TRBJ1-4,.,CASSYSQGTGEKLFF,TGTGCCAGCAGTTACTCTCAGGGGACCGGTGAAAAACTGTTTTTT
TRBV7-2,.,TRBJ2-3,few,CASSLLRIGDTQYF,TGTGCCAGCAGCTTACTGAGGATAGGAGATACGCAGTATTTT
TRBV4-1,.,TRBJ1-3,.,CASSQDWGGGIGSGNTIYF,TGCGCCAGCAGCCAAGACTGGGGAGGGGGGATCGGATCTGGAAACACCATATATTTT
TRBV7-2,.,TRBJ2-2,.,CASSFELNTGELFF,TGTGCCAGCAGCTTTGAGCTTAACACCGGGGAGCTGTTTTTT
TRBV15,TRBD2,TRBJ2-3,.,CATSRDGAGRGTDTQYF,TGTGCCACCAGCAGAGACGGAGCGGGAAGGGGCACAGATACGCAGTATTTT
TRBV18,.,TRBJ1-6,.,CASSPRGSNSPLHF,TGTGCCAGCTCCCCTAGGGGCTCTAATTCACCCCTCCACTTT
TRBV7-2,TRBD2,TRBJ2-2,.,CASSLLVAGGPSTGELFF,TGTGCCAGCAGCTTATTGGTGGCGGGGGGGCCAAGCACCGGGGAGCTGTTTTTT
TRBV3-1/TRBV3-2,TRBD2,TRBJ2-7,.,CASSPWGERGGRTNEQYF,TGTGCCAGCAGCCCTTGGGGGGAGCGGGGGGGCCGAACCAACGAGCAGTACTTC
TRBV7-2,TRBD1,TRBJ1-6,.,CASSLDRDRTPLHF,TGTGCCAGCAGCCTGGACAGGGATCGGACACCCCTCCACTTT
TRBV19,.,TRBJ2-7,once,CASSIGGRSYEQYF,TGTGCCAGTAGTATTGGTGGGAGAAGCTACGAGCAGTACTTC
TRBV2,TRBD1,TRBJ1-5,.,CASSMGGQGRYQPQHF,TGTGCCAGCAGCATGGGAGGACAGGGGAGATATCAGCCCCAGCATTTT
TRBV7-2,TRBD1,TRBJ2-1,.,CASSLGQGAYNEQFF,TGTGCCAGCAGCCTTGGGCAGGGGGCCTACAATGAGCAGTTCTTC
TRBV12-5,TRBD2,TRBJ2-3,.,CASGSTSGGIRYSDTQYF,TGTGCTAGTGGTTCCACTAGCGGGGGGATTCGGTATTCAGATACGCAGTATTTT
TRBV7-2,TRBD2,TRBJ2-5,.,CASSPQWRGGQETQYF,TGTGCCAGCAGCCCTCAGTGGCGGGGGGGCCAAGAGACCCAGTACTTC